This T cell receptor beta chain was recovered during a study of cytomegalovirus exposure and HLA in healthy donors. Study details: Across a few hundred genotyped donors, roughly 85% landed in the Caucasian-associated ancestry cluster. Findings of the study overall: Available immune exposure information covered CMV serostatus only.

About this clone itself: Antigen specificity is unknown.

The primer mix had 60 Vbeta and 13 Jbeta primers. Method: immunoSEQ multiplex PCR; TCRdb's copy keeps in-frame clones and lacks some. The table shows under 150,000 clones, with about 82% occurring only once. The CDR3 has 15 amino acids. With 5 bases removed from V and 0 bases from J, the gap between germline ends came to 14 bases. The germline V gene encodes CDR1 KGHSH and CDR2 LQKENI. The chain uses TRBV18 and TRBJ2-7; D not certain. The TCR originated in a woman in her thirties or forties in good health and CMV-seropositive. Material: PBMCs. For the CDR3, the DNA is TGTGCCAGCTCATCAACGGGTCACACCTCCTACGAGCAGTACTTC. Encoded protein: CASSSTGHTSYEQYF.